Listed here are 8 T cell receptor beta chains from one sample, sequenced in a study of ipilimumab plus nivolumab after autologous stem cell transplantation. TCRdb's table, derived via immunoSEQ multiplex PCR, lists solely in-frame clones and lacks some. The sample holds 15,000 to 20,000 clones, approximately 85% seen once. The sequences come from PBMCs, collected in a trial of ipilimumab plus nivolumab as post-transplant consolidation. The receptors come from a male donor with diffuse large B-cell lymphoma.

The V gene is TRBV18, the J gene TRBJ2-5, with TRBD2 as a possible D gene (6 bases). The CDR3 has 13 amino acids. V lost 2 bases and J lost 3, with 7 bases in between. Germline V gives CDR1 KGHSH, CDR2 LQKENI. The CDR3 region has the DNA TGTGCCAGCTCACCAGCGGGGAAAGAGACCCAGTACTTC. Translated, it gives CASSPAGKETQYF.

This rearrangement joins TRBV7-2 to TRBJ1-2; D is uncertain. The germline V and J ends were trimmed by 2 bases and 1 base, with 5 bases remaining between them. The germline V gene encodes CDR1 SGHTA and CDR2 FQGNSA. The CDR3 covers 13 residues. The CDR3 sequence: CASSLYINYGYTF. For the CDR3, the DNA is TGTGCCAGCAGCTTATACATTAACTATGGCTACACCTTC.

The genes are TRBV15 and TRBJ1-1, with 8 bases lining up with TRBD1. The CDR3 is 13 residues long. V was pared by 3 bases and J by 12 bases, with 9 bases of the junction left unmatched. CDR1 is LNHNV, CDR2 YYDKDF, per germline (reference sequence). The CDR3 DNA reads TGTGCCACCAGCAGCCCCCAGGGGGCGAGAACTTTCTTT. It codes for CATSSPQGARTFF.

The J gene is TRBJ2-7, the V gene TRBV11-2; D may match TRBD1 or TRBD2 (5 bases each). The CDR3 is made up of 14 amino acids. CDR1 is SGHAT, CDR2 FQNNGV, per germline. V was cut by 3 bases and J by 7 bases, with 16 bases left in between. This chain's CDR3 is CASSFALGGSEQYF. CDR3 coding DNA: TGTGCCAGCAGCTTTGCCCTTGGGGGATCGGAGCAGTACTTC.

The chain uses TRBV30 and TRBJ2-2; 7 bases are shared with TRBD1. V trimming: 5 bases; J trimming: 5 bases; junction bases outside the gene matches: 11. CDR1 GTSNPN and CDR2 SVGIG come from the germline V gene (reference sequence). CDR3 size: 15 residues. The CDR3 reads CAWATTTGYTGELFF. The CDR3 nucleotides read TGTGCCTGGGCCACGACGACAGGGTATACCGGGGAGCTGTTTTTT.

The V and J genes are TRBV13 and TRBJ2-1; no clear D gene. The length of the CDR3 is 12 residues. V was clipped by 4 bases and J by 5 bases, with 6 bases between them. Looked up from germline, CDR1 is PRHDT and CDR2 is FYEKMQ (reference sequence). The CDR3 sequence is CASSSPHNEQFF. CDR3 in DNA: TGTGCCAGCAGCTCGCCCCACAATGAGCAGTTCTTC.

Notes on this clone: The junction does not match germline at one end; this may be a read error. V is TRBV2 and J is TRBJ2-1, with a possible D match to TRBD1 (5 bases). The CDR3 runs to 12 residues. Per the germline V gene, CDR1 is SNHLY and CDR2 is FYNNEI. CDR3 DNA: TGTGCCAGCAGTGAGAGGCAGGAGACAGCCCTCTTC. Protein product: CASSERQETALF.

CDR3 DNA sequence: TGTGCCTGGAAAGGACAGGGCGTATCCTATGGCTACACCTTC. It codes for CAWKGQGVSYGYTF. The gene calls are TRBV30 and TRBJ1-2; 8 positions match TRBD1. Germline V CDR1 and CDR2: GTSNPN, SVGIG (reference sequence). With V trimmed by 4 bases and J by 4 bases, 8 bases remained unmatched. CDR3 length: 14 amino acids.